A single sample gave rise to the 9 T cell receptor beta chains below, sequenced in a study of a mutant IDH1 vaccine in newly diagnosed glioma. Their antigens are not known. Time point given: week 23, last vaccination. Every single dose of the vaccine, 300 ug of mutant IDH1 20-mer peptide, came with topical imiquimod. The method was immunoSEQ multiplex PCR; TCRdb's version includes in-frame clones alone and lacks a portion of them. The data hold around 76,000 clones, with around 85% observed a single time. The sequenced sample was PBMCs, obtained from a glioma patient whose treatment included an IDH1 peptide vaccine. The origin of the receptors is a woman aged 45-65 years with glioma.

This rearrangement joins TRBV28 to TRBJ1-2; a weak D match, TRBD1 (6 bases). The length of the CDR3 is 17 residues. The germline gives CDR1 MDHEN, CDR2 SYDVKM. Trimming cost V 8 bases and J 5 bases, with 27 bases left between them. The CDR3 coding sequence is TGTGCCAGCTATACAGGGTTAGTGGGGACCGGTTTTTATGGCTACACCTTC. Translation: CASYTGLVGTGFYGYTF.

CDR3 coding DNA: TGTGCCATCAGTCGGACTAGCGGGAGCGCAGATACGCAGTATTTT. Translation gives CAISRTSGSADTQYF. The chain combines TRBV10-3 with TRBJ2-3; 13 bases match TRBD2. The V gene's germline CDR1 is ENHRY and CDR2 SYGVKD. The CDR3 consists of 15 residues. Trimming removed 5 bases from V and 4 bases from J; junction bases left unmatched: 3.

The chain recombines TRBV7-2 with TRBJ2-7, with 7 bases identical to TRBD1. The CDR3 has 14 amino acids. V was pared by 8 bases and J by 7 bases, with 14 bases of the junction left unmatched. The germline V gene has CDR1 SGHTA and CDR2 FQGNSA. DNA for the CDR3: TGTGCCAGCTCCCCGCCGACAGGGACCGAGGAGCAGTACTTC. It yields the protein CASSPPTGTEEQYF.

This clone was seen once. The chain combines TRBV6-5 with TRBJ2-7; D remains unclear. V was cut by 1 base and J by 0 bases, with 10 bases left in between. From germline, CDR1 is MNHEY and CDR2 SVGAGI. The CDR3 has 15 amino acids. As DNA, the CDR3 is TGTGCCAGCAGTTACTTGGGCGATAGCTCCTACGAGCAGTACTTC. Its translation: CASSYLGDSSYEQYF.

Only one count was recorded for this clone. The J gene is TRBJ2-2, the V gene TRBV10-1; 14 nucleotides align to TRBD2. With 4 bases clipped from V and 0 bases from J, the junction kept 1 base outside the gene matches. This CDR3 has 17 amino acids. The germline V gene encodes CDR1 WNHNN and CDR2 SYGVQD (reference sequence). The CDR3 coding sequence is TGCGCCAGCAGTGCGACTAGCGGGAGGGCGAACACCGGGGAGCTGTTTTTT. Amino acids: CASSATSGRANTGELFF.

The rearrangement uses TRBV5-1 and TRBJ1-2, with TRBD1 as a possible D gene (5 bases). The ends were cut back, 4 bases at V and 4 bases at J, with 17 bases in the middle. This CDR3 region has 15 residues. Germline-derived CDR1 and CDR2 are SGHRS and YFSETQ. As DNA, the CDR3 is TGCGCCAGCAGCCTCTCGGACACCTCTCTCTATGGCTACACCTTC. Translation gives CASSLSDTSLYGYTF.

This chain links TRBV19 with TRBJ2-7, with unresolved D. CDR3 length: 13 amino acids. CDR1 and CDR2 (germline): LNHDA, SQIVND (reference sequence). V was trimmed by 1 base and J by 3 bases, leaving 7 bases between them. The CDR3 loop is CASSIAGDYEQYF. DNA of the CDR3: TGTGCCAGTAGTATAGCCGGAGACTACGAGCAGTACTTC.

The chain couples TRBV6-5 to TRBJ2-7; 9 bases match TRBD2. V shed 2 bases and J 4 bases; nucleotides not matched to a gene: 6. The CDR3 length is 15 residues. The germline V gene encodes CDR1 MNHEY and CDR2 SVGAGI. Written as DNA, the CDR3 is TGTGCCAGCAGTTACAGGTTAGCGGGAGATTACGAGCAGTACTTC. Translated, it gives CASSYRLAGDYEQYF.

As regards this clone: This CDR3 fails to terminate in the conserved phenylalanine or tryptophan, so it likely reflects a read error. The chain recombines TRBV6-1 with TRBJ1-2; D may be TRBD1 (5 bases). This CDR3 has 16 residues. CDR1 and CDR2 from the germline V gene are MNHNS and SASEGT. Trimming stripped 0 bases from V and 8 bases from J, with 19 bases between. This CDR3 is CASSEATSGRANGYTS. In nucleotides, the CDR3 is TGTGCCAGCAGTGAAGCCACTTCGGGCAGGGCGAACGGCTACACCTCC.